These T cell receptor beta chains were read from a single sample in a study of T cells in Graves' hyperthyroidism and ophthalmopathy. TCRdb re-called the multiplex PCR reads through MiXCR, storing one row per CDR3 protein. The sample consists of about 210,000 distinct CDR3 sequences, 17% of them appearing once. The material sequenced was blood. The receptors were sampled from a man in his fifties with Graves' hyperthyroidism. The CDR3 runs from the conserved cysteine through the conserved F or W. The D gene is left open where the match is weak. Rows give clone size only sometimes, using once, few, many, or a class for an expanded clone.

cdr3_aa cdr3_nt v_call clone_size d_call j_call
CSTATPGLAFSYEQYF TGCAGTACCGCCACCCCGGGACTAGCGTTCTCCTACGAGCAGTACTTC TRBV20-1 few TRBD2 TRBJ2-7
CASSPRGTSRGEQFF TGTGCCAGCTCACCACGGGGGACTAGCAGGGGTGAGCAGTTCTTC TRBV18 many TRBD2 TRBJ2-1
CASSPDRDYNEQFF TGTGCCAGCAGTCCGGACAGGGACTACAATGAGCAGTTCTTC TRBV28 many TRBD1 TRBJ2-1
CASIADSVARTQYF TGTGCCAGCATCGCGGACAGCGTAGCAAGGACCCAGTACTTC TRBV28 NA NA TRBJ2-5
CASSVPSGSSYEQYF TGTGCCAGCAGTGTGCCTAGCGGAAGCTCCTACGAGCAGTACTTC TRBV2 many TRBD2 TRBJ2-7
CASSPRQRYLLHGTQYF TGTGCCAGCTCACCACGTCAGCGGTACCTCCTCCACGGGACCCAGTACTTC TRBV18 many NA TRBJ2-5
CASSSYRRGVWGYTF TGTGCCAGCAGCTCGTACCGACGAGGGGTTTGGGGCTACACCTTC TRBV7-3 NA NA TRBJ1-2
CASSQTDRVAYNEQFF TGTGCCAGCAGTCAAACGGACAGGGTAGCCTACAATGAGCAGTTCTTC TRBV11-2 many TRBD1 TRBJ2-1
CASSLQETQYF TGTGCCAGCAGCTTGCAGGAGACCCAGTACTTC TRBV11-2 many NA TRBJ2-5
CASSPRRASGPSGETQYF TGTGCCAGCAGTCCACGTAGGGCTAGCGGCCCCTCGGGGGAGACCCAGTACTTC TRBV28 many TRBD2 TRBJ2-5
CASSYGSQYNEQFF TGCGCCAGCAGTTACGGGAGCCAATACAATGAGCAGTTCTTC TRBV5-1 many NA TRBJ2-1
CASNLGGSGYGYTF TGTGCCAGCAACCTGGGCGGGTCAGGATATGGCTACACCTTC TRBV6-2/TRBV6-3 NA NA TRBJ1-2
CAWSPTGTGLFEWETQYF TGTGCCTGGAGTCCTACCGGGACAGGGTTGTTTGAGTGGGAGACCCAGTACTTC TRBV30 few TRBD1 TRBJ2-5
CAWSVGADYGYTF TGTGCCTGGAGTGTAGGGGCCGACTATGGCTACACCTTC TRBV30 many NA TRBJ1-2
CASSLVDSSYGYTF TGCGCCAGCAGCTTGGTCGACAGTTCCTATGGCTACACCTTC TRBV5-1 NA NA TRBJ1-2
CASSQDSSAERGYTF TGTGCCAGCAGCCAAGATAGTTCGGCAGAGCGTGGCTACACCTTC TRBV3-1 NA NA TRBJ1-2
CASSDSGSSSYNEQFF TGTGCCAGCAGCGACTCCGGGTCCAGCTCCTACAATGAGCAGTTCTTC TRBV5-5 few NA TRBJ2-1
CASSSGTANTEAFF TGTGCCAGCAGCTCCGGGACAGCAAACACTGAAGCTTTCTTT TRBV7-2 NA TRBD1 TRBJ1-1
CASSLIGRAGGEQYF TGCGCCAGCAGCTTGATCGGCAGGGCGGGGGGCGAGCAGTACTTC TRBV5-1 many TRBD2 TRBJ2-7
CASNQAAGGPADTQYF TGTGCCAGCAATCAAGCGGCGGGAGGGCCCGCAGATACGCAGTATTTT TRBV27 many TRBD2 TRBJ2-3
CSARDSRGSDTQYF TGCAGTGCTAGAGACAGCAGAGGTTCAGATACGCAGTATTTT TRBV20-1 few NA TRBJ2-3
CAWSVSRKNTEAFF TGTGCCTGGAGTGTAAGTCGAAAGAACACTGAAGCTTTCTTT TRBV30 NA NA TRBJ1-1
CASSAQGANSPLHF TGTGCCAGCAGTGCCCAGGGGGCTAATTCACCCCTCCACTTT TRBV2 many TRBD1 TRBJ1-6
CASSYSRTSDEQFF TGTGCCAGCAGTTACTCCCGGACATCGGATGAGCAGTTCTTC TRBV6-6 NA NA TRBJ2-1
CASSLSRRSNYGYTF TGTGCCAGCAGTTTATCCAGGCGGAGTAACTATGGCTACACCTTC TRBV12-3/TRBV12-4 many NA TRBJ1-2
CASSYYRGGNTIYF TGTGCCAGCAGCTATTACAGGGGCGGAAACACCATATATTTT TRBV11-2 few TRBD1 TRBJ1-3
CASSESGQGTEAFF TGTGCCAGCAGTGAGTCGGGACAGGGGACTGAAGCTTTCTTT TRBV6-1 NA TRBD1 TRBJ1-1
CASSFFWRDSRYEQYF TGTGCCAGCAGTTTTTTTTGGCGGGACAGCCGCTACGAGCAGTACTTC TRBV28 many NA TRBJ2-7
CASSFNTGAYGYTF TGTGCCAGCAGTTTTAATACCGGGGCCTATGGCTACACCTTC TRBV6-1 few NA TRBJ1-2
CASLEGRGRRRTGELFF TGTGCCAGCCTGGAGGGCAGGGGGCGCCGAAGGACCGGGGAGCTGTTTTTT TRBV12-3/TRBV12-4 many TRBD1 TRBJ2-2
CASSVGTPDTGELFF TGCGCCAGCAGCGTCGGGACACCTGACACCGGGGAGCTGTTTTTT TRBV5-1 few NA TRBJ2-2
CASREQGASTGELFF TGTGCCAGCAGGGAACAGGGGGCAAGTACCGGGGAGCTGTTTTTT TRBV6-1 few TRBD1 TRBJ2-2
CASNQQVAGNTIYF TGTGCCAGCAATCAGCAGGTCGCTGGAAACACCATATATTTT TRBV2 NA NA TRBJ1-3
CSAPDDRGHVGELFF TGCAGTGCTCCAGACGACAGGGGGCACGTCGGGGAGCTGTTTTTT TRBV20-1 many TRBD1 TRBJ2-2
CASSGRQGIGEKLFF TGTGCCAGCAGCGGCCGACAGGGGATAGGTGAAAAACTGTTTTTT TRBV3-1 many TRBD1 TRBJ1-4
CASSFLVGQIDEQYF TGTGCCAGCAGCTTCCTGGTGGGACAGATCGACGAGCAGTACTTC TRBV7-9 NA TRBD1 TRBJ2-7
CANHRPVAYEQYF TGTGCCAACCATCGGCCCGTAGCCTACGAGCAGTACTTC TRBV19 few NA TRBJ2-7
CASSYRGTGADQPQHF TGTGCCAGCAGTTATCGCGGGACAGGGGCTGATCAGCCCCAGCATTTT TRBV6-1 many TRBD1 TRBJ1-5
CASRLAVPTGELFF TGTGCCAGTCGACTAGCGGTCCCCACTGGGGAGCTGTTTTTT TRBV19 NA TRBD2 TRBJ2-2
CSVEGDPGRGNYEQYF TGCAGCGTTGAAGGAGACCCCGGCAGGGGGAATTACGAGCAGTACTTC TRBV29-1 few TRBD1 TRBJ2-7
CASSASGDNEQFF TGTGCCAGCTCCGCTAGCGGGGACAATGAGCAGTTCTTC TRBV7-3 many TRBD2 TRBJ2-1
CASSQDPYGTVGEKLFF TGCGCCAGCAGCCAAGACCCCTACGGGACAGTGGGTGAAAAACTGTTTTTT TRBV4-3 NA TRBD1 TRBJ1-4
CASSADWGPVNIQYF TGTGCCAGCAGTGCCGACTGGGGGCCGGTGAACATTCAGTACTTC TRBV2 many NA TRBJ2-4
CSARTGRDQPQHF TGCAGTGCTAGGACAGGTCGGGATCAGCCCCAGCATTTT TRBV20-1 few NA TRBJ1-5
CASSPGVFYGYTF TGTGCCAGCAGCCCAGGGGTTTTCTATGGCTACACCTTC TRBV7-2 few NA TRBJ1-2
CSATLPGLAANEQFF TGCAGTGCTACCCTTCCGGGACTAGCGGCAAATGAGCAGTTCTTC TRBV20-1 many TRBD2 TRBJ2-1
CASSWTVGVEQFF TGTGCCAGCAGTTGGACAGTAGGGGTTGAGCAGTTCTTC TRBV27 few NA TRBJ2-1
CSAVQGDTQYF TGCAGTGCTGTCCAGGGAGATACGCAGTATTTT TRBV20-1 many NA TRBJ2-3
CASSSLLAGFSSYEQYF TGTGCCAGCAGCTCCTTACTAGCGGGATTTAGCTCCTACGAGCAGTACTTC TRBV7-3 many TRBD2 TRBJ2-7
CASKQTDMNTEAFF TGTGCCAGCAAACAGACAGATATGAACACTGAAGCTTTCTTT TRBV25-1 NA NA TRBJ1-1
CASRPGPRYEQYF TGTGCCAGCAGACCTGGGCCCCGTTACGAGCAGTACTTC TRBV28 many NA TRBJ2-7
CASSRQGVGNTEAFF TGTGCCAGCAGCCGACAGGGGGTAGGGAACACTGAAGCTTTCTTT TRBV5-4 many TRBD1 TRBJ1-1
CASSWGAGEGETQYF TGTGCCAGCAGCTGGGGAGCGGGAGAGGGAGAGACCCAGTACTTC TRBV11-2 many TRBD2 TRBJ2-5
CSAREGGFTEAFF TGCAGTGCTAGAGAGGGGGGATTCACTGAAGCTTTCTTT TRBV20-1 many NA TRBJ1-1